Reported below is one T cell receptor (beta chain). The antigen remains undetermined. V lost 7 bases to trimming and J lost 6 bases; unmatched junction nucleotides: 20. This CDR3 contains 17 residues. The source of the sample is a study of OX40 agonist ivuxolimab in advanced cancers. Study-level information: The study gave patients intravenous ivuxolimab at 0.01 to 10 mg/kg every 2 weeks. Overall study findings and caveats: Among T cells, CD8+ cells averaged more expanded clones than CD4+ cells. The study observed clonal expansion of CD4+ and CD8+ blood T cells by week 6 at 0.1 to 3.0 mg/kg.

Libraries were prepared by immunoSEQ multiplex PCR; TCRdb keeps only in-frame clonotypes and omits some of them. The sample has about 38,000 clones, approximately 90% seen once. The source was CD4+ or CD8+ T cells sorted from blood, collected in a trial of the OX40 agonist ivuxolimab. The source is an adult with an advanced solid tumor such as melanoma, head and neck, liver or kidney cancer. This chain joins TRBV23-1 and TRBJ2-7; TRBD2 aligns across 8 bases. TRBV23-1 counts as an open reading frame of uncertain function. The CDR3 is CASTPAREGRALPEQYV. The CDR3 bases are TGCGCCAGCACCCCGGCCCGGGAGGGCCGAGCTCTTCCCGAGCAGTACGTC.